Below, one T cell receptor beta chain is given with its context. Its target is not known. This record comes from a study of shared clonotypes between healthy human individuals. Study observations and caveats: Several donors showed sharing of around 5.3% of naive CD4 clonotypes. Researchers sampled blood only, noting tissue repertoires likely differ. Among the subsets, naive ones generally showed larger estimated richness than memory ones.

Produced via immunoSEQ multiplex PCR; TCRdb's table is partial and in-frame only. This sample has 2 million to 3 million clones, with roughly 93% found just once. This clonotype was obtained from a man between 18 and 29 years old in good health. Some clones in this sample may be carry-over from other donors' samples. Sequencing was carried out using naive CD4+ T cells from PBMCs. As for subset: CD45RA+ positively selected.

The DNA for the CDR3 is TGTGCCAGCAGCCGGGACAGGGGGCCTGGGGCCAACGTCCTGACTTTC. Its translation is CASSRDRGPGANVLTF. The rearrangement uses TRBV7-9 and TRBJ2-6, with 12 bases that match TRBD1. Germline CDR1 reads SEHNR; CDR2 reads FQNEAQ (reference sequence). V shed 5 bases and J 2 bases; nucleotides not matched to a gene: 1. This CDR3 comprises 16 residues.